Listed below are T cell receptor beta chains from one sample, sequenced in a study of T cell changes during pregnancy in multiple sclerosis. The table came from immunoSEQ multiplex PCR; TCRdb's copy has only in-frame clones and leaves some out. The sample consists of 39,000 or so clones, 90% of them appearing once. The sample here was CD8+ T cells from peripheral blood mononuclear cells, taken in the first trimester of pregnancy. Source of these receptors: a female donor with multiple sclerosis, enrolled in a pregnancy study. Each CDR3 is given with its conserved first and last residue. A D gene is named only where the DNA matches it firmly. The size field is filled for only some rows; it gives once, few, many or a size class.

v_call	d_call	clone_size	j_call	cdr3_aa	cdr3_nt
TRBV30	TRBD1	few	TRBJ1-1	CAWDAPGQGGTEAFF	TGTGCCTGGGATGCCCCTGGACAGGGTGGCACTGAAGCTTTCTTT
TRBV5-8	TRBD1	NA	TRBJ1-5	CASSPGQGIGSNQPQHF	TGTGCCAGCAGCCCGGGACAGGGAATTGGAAGCAATCAGCCCCAGCATTTT
TRBV5-1	NA	NA	TRBJ1-1	CASSSRQGNTEAFF	TGCGCCAGCAGCTCTAGGCAGGGGAACACTGAAGCTTTCTTT
TRBV9	TRBD2	NA	TRBJ2-3	CASSVSLAEGTDTQYF	TGTGCCAGCAGCGTAAGTCTAGCGGAGGGCACAGATACGCAGTATTTT
TRBV19	TRBD2	NA	TRBJ2-1	CASTRLIAGLPYNEQFF	TGTGCCAGTACCCGGCTGATAGCGGGCCTTCCATACAATGAGCAGTTCTTC
TRBV18	NA	NA	TRBJ1-1	CASSPPGQAPPTITEAFF	TGTGCCAGCTCACCACCGGGGCAGGCCCCCCCCACGATTACTGAAGCTTTCTTT
TRBV5-1	TRBD2	NA	TRBJ2-1	CASSLTSGEHNEQFF	TGCGCCAGCAGCCTGACTAGCGGGGAGCACAATGAGCAGTTCTTC
TRBV9	NA	NA	TRBJ2-5	CASSKTAALETQYF	TGTGCCAGCAGCAAGACCGCGGCCCTCGAGACCCAGTACTTC
TRBV19	NA	NA	TRBJ1-1	CASSLGLNTEAFF	TGTGCCAGTAGTTTGGGCTTGAACACTGAAGCTTTCTTT
TRBV7-6	NA	NA	TRBJ2-7	CASSLDTQNYEQYF	TGTGCCAGCAGCTTAGATACACAGAACTACGAGCAGTACTTC
TRBV14	NA	NA	TRBJ2-7	CASSPKTKGVPYEQYF	TGTGCCAGCAGCCCAAAAACCAAGGGGGTTCCCTACGAGCAGTACTTC
TRBV5-1	TRBD1	NA	TRBJ1-5	CASSLGYRGGNQPQHF	TGCGCCAGCAGCCTGGGCTACAGGGGAGGCAATCAGCCCCAGCATTTT
TRBV5-8	NA	many	TRBJ1-1	CASSLYYTEAFF	TGTGCCAGCAGCTTGTACTACACTGAAGCTTTCTTT
TRBV27	TRBD2	few	TRBJ2-1	CASSLAGGYNEQFF	TGTGCCAGCAGTTTAGCGGGAGGGTACAATGAGCAGTTCTTC
TRBV7-9	TRBD1	few	TRBJ1-1	CASSSGQGITEAFF	TGTGCCAGCAGTTCCGGACAGGGGATCACTGAAGCTTTCTTT
TRBV5-4	TRBD2	NA	TRBJ2-7	CASSLAGLVSEQYF	TGTGCCAGCAGCTTAGCGGGGTTAGTCTCCGAGCAGTACTTC
TRBV5-6	NA	NA	TRBJ2-4	CASSSDLETKNIQYF	TGTGCCAGCAGCTCCGATCTAGAAACCAAAAACATTCAGTACTTC
TRBV7-2	TRBD1	once	TRBJ1-1	CASSWDRGAEAFF	TGTGCCAGCAGCTGGGACAGGGGCGCTGAAGCTTTCTTT
TRBV6-5	NA	once	TRBJ1-1	CASSYISNTEAFF	TGTGCCAGCAGTTACATTAGCAACACTGAAGCTTTCTTT
TRBV4-3	NA	NA	TRBJ2-2	CASSQQGNTGELFF	TGCGCCAGCAGCCAACAGGGGAACACCGGGGAGCTGTTTTTT
TRBV6-5	TRBD1	few	TRBJ2-2	CASSIGTDTGELFF	TGTGCCAGCAGTATAGGGACAGACACCGGGGAGCTGTTTTTT
TRBV7-6	TRBD1	NA	TRBJ2-7	CASSFSWTGSSEQYF	TGTGCCAGCAGCTTCTCGTGGACAGGGTCGTCCGAGCAGTACTTC
TRBV7-9	TRBD1	NA	TRBJ2-1	CASRGGRGLEGEQFF	TGTGCCAGCAGGGGCGGCAGGGGGCTGGAGGGTGAGCAGTTCTTC
TRBV27	NA	once	TRBJ1-2	CASSLTARLNYGYTF	TGTGCCAGCAGTTTAACTGCCAGGCTCAACTATGGCTACACCTTC
TRBV7-9	TRBD2	NA	TRBJ2-1	CASSPGTRGVRYNEQFF	TGTGCCAGCAGCCCGGGGACTAGGGGCGTGAGATACAATGAGCAGTTCTTC
TRBV6-1	TRBD1	NA	TRBJ2-3	CASSAGTGDTDTQYF	TGTGCCAGCAGTGCGGGGACAGGAGACACAGATACGCAGTATTTT
TRBV5-6	NA	NA	TRBJ2-5	CASKFGTYQETQYF	TGTGCCAGCAAATTCGGGACTTACCAAGAGACCCAGTACTTC
TRBV30	NA	NA	TRBJ2-7	CAWSGTHPYF	TGTGCCTGGAGCGGGACACATCCGTACTTC
TRBV5-1	TRBD2	NA	TRBJ2-3	CASSSVSGGAPDTQYF	TGCGCCAGCAGCTCGGTTAGCGGGGGGGCCCCAGATACGCAGTATTTT
TRBV29-1	NA	NA	TRBJ2-3	CSASGLTGDTQYF	TGCAGCGCCTCCGGGCTAACAGGAGATACGCAGTATTTT
TRBV6-5	TRBD2	NA	TRBJ2-7	CASSATLAGGDEQYF	TGTGCCAGCAGTGCAACTCTAGCGGGTGGGGACGAGCAGTACTTC
TRBV19	TRBD2	NA	TRBJ2-2	CASSIDGGGAGELFF	TGTGCCAGTAGTATAGATGGTGGGGGGGCCGGGGAGCTGTTTTTT
TRBV6-5	NA	once	TRBJ1-2	CASSGGGLGGGYTF	TGTGCCAGCAGTGGGGGGGGGCTAGGGGGAGGCTACACCTTC
TRBV7-8	NA	NA	TRBJ1-5	CASSRDLIAEPQHF	TGTGCCAGCAGCAGGGACTTAATCGCGGAGCCCCAGCATTTT
TRBV7-2	NA	NA	TRBJ1-6	CASSHWEIGSSYNSPLHF	TGTGCCAGCAGCCATTGGGAGATCGGGAGCTCCTATAATTCACCCCTCCACTTT
TRBV7-8	TRBD2	once	TRBJ2-6	CASSLPGQGLAGAPGANVLTF	TGTGCCAGCAGCTTACCGGGACAGGGACTAGCGGGAGCCCCCGGGGCCAACGTCCTGACTTTC
TRBV11-2	TRBD2	NA	TRBJ2-1	CASRQEAGNDEQFF	TGTGCCAGCAGGCAGGAAGCGGGGAACGATGAGCAGTTCTTC
TRBV19	NA	few	TRBJ1-1	CASSDPGRAEAFF	TGTGCCAGTAGTGACCCAGGGAGGGCTGAAGCTTTCTTT
TRBV5-4	NA	NA	TRBJ1-2	CASSRLHRPGGYTF	TGTGCCAGCAGCCGCCTACACAGGCCCGGTGGCTACACCTTC
TRBV30	NA	NA	TRBJ1-1	CACGGGRTEAFF	TGTGCCTGTGGGGGGGGCAGGACTGAAGCTTTCTTT